This T cell receptor (beta chain) was identified during a study of regulatory T cells in long-lasting Graves disease. Across the whole study: Antithyroid drug use was under 3 months in newly diagnosed Graves' patients.

Trimming shortened V by 4 bases and J by 0 bases, and 15 bases separated the two germline ends. CDR1 is MNHEY and CDR2 is SVGEGT in the germline V gene. The CDR3 has 16 amino acids. The authors built TCR beta libraries using iRepertoire HTBI primers and Arm-PCR of CDR3 regions. Using its own MiXCR run on the multiplex PCR reads, TCRdb lists one record per CDR3 protein. The sample lists approximately 480,000 distinct CDR3 sequences, 15% to 20% occurring once. This clonotype was recorded at least ten times. Time point of the sample: newly diagnosed GD, antithyroid drugs for less than 3 months. PBMCs provided the RNA from which the TCR library was made. The guidelines of the American Thyroid Association were the basis for diagnosing Graves' disease. This same sample was also taken into another study, of T cells in Graves' hyperthyroidism and ophthalmopathy. As that report states: Lactation, pregnancy, other autoimmune disease or uncontrolled infection led to exclusion of patients.

This TCR derives from a man in his forties or fifties with Graves disease. The sequences come from peripheral blood mononuclear cells (PBMCs), collected at new diagnosis, from a patient treated with antithyroid drugs. The rearrangement uses TRBV6-2 or TRBV6-3 and TRBJ1-2; possibly TRBD1 for D (5 bases). CDR3 amino acids: CASSSSRQHANYGYTF. CDR3 DNA sequence: TGTGCCAGCAGTTCGAGTCGACAGCATGCTAACTATGGCTACACCTTC.